The rows below give T cell receptor beta chains drawn from one sample of a study of T cell responses to AZD1222 COVID-19 vaccine. This table comes from immunoSEQ multiplex PCR, and its TCRdb copy is limited to in-frame clones, with some not included. The table lists 65,000 to 100,000 clones, around nine tenths of them singletons. The source was peripheral blood, collected 28 days after the second AZD1222 dose. All receptors come from an adult who received the AZD1222 COVID-19 vaccine. Both conserved end residues are part of each CDR3. Fields, in order: D gene, J gene, clone size, V gene, CDR3 protein, CDR3 DNA. The D gene is left open where the match is weak. The size of a clone is reported for some rows only, either as once, few or many, or as a class for expanded clones.

D: NA
J: TRBJ1-1
size: NA
V: TRBV28
CDR3: CASSFFGGKGEAFF
DNA: TGTGCCAGCAGTTTTTTTGGGGGTAAGGGTGAAGCTTTCTTT

D: TRBD2
J: TRBJ2-5
size: few
V: TRBV2
CDR3: CASRRRTSGLQETQYF
DNA: TGTGCCAGCAGAAGAAGGACTAGCGGATTACAAGAGACCCAGTACTTC

D: TRBD1
J: TRBJ2-3
size: NA
V: TRBV7-9
CDR3: CASSLPGTGATDTQYF
DNA: TGTGCCAGCAGCTTACCCGGGACAGGGGCTACAGATACGCAGTATTTT

D: TRBD1
J: TRBJ2-5
size: NA
V: TRBV12-5
CDR3: CASGLDTGGGRVKTQYF
DNA: TGTGCTAGTGGTTTGGATACAGGGGGTGGAAGAGTGAAGACCCAGTACTTC

D: NA
J: TRBJ2-5
size: NA
V: TRBV28
CDR3: CASSLNLPAKTQYF
DNA: TGTGCCAGCAGTTTAAATCTTCCTGCGAAGACCCAGTACTTC

D: NA
J: TRBJ2-2
size: NA
V: TRBV12-3/TRBV12-4
CDR3: CASGNTGELFF
DNA: TGTGCCAGCGGGAACACCGGGGAGCTGTTTTTT

D: TRBD1
J: TRBJ1-5
size: NA
V: TRBV12-5
CDR3: CASGLVRQGTGQPQHF
DNA: TGTGCTAGTGGTTTGGTACGACAGGGGACGGGTCAGCCCCAGCATTTT

D: NA
J: TRBJ2-5
size: NA
V: TRBV14
CDR3: CASSQDAGGVETQYF
DNA: TGTGCCAGCAGCCAAGATGCTGGGGGTGTGGAGACCCAGTACTTC

D: NA
J: TRBJ2-3
size: NA
V: TRBV6-6
CDR3: CASRPDGNTDTQYF
DNA: TGTGCCAGCAGGCCGGACGGAAACACAGATACGCAGTATTTT

D: NA
J: TRBJ1-2
size: NA
V: TRBV19
CDR3: CASSPDTRGGYGYTF
DNA: TGTGCCAGTAGTCCGGACACCCGAGGGGGCTATGGCTACACCTTC

D: NA
J: TRBJ2-7
size: NA
V: TRBV5-1
CDR3: CASSLGQGLDEQYF
DNA: TGCGCCAGCAGCTTGGGCCAGGGGTTAGACGAGCAGTACTTC

D: TRBD2
J: TRBJ2-1
size: NA
V: TRBV5-6
CDR3: CASSRGGLAPARPYNEQFF
DNA: TGTGCCAGCAGCCGAGGGGGACTAGCGCCGGCGCGGCCCTACAATGAGCAGTTCTTC

D: TRBD1
J: TRBJ1-5
size: NA
V: TRBV19
CDR3: CASSIVPRGGGNQPQHF
DNA: TGTGCCAGTAGTATTGTCCCGAGAGGGGGCGGCAATCAGCCCCAGCATTTT

D: NA
J: TRBJ1-3
size: NA
V: TRBV15
CDR3: CATSRERERAGNTIYF
DNA: TGTGCCACCAGCAGAGAACGGGAGAGGGCTGGAAACACCATATATTTT

D: NA
J: TRBJ2-7
size: NA
V: TRBV6-1
CDR3: CASSDSRRLYEQYF
DNA: TGTGCCAGCAGTGACAGTCGAAGACTCTACGAGCAGTACTTC

D: NA
J: TRBJ1-1
size: NA
V: TRBV7-9
CDR3: CASSLGGARTEAFF
DNA: TGTGCCAGCAGCTTAGGGGGGGCGCGCACTGAAGCTTTCTTT

D: TRBD2
J: TRBJ2-3
size: NA
V: TRBV3-1/TRBV3-2
CDR3: CASSLARGDTQYF
DNA: TGTGCCAGCAGCCTAGCGCGGGGGGATACGCAGTATTTT

D: TRBD2
J: TRBJ2-1
size: NA
V: TRBV11-2
CDR3: CASSLAGGYNEQFF
DNA: TGTGCCAGCAGCCTAGCGGGAGGGTACAATGAGCAGTTCTTC

D: NA
J: TRBJ1-2
size: NA
V: TRBV18
CDR3: CASSPIRGVAGYTF
DNA: TGTGCCAGCTCACCCATTCGGGGGGTCGCTGGCTACACCTTC

D: NA
J: TRBJ1-2
size: NA
V: TRBV4-2
CDR3: CASSQLRDTANTF
DNA: TGTGCCAGCAGCCAACTCCGGGACACCGCAAACACCTTC

D: NA
J: TRBJ1-2
size: NA
V: TRBV10-1
CDR3: CASSSAGYGYTF
DNA: TGCGCCAGCAGTTCGGCGGGGTATGGCTACACCTTC

D: NA
J: TRBJ2-7
size: NA
V: TRBV6-1
CDR3: CASSEGPGEDEQYF
DNA: TGTGCCAGCAGTGAAGGGCCAGGGGAAGACGAGCAGTACTTC

D: NA
J: TRBJ2-7
size: NA
V: TRBV27
CDR3: CASSSQGGPGEQYF
DNA: TGTGCCAGCAGTTCCCAGGGGGGCCCGGGGGAGCAGTACTTC

D: TRBD2
J: TRBJ2-7
size: once
V: TRBV28
CDR3: CASSPTPSGSIYEQYF
DNA: TGTGCCAGCAGCCCGACACCTAGCGGGAGTATTTACGAGCAGTACTTC

D: NA
J: TRBJ2-3
size: NA
V: TRBV3-1/TRBV3-2
CDR3: CASSPQGDTQYF
DNA: TGTGCCAGCAGCCCTCAGGGGGATACGCAGTATTTT

D: NA
J: TRBJ2-3
size: NA
V: TRBV18
CDR3: CASSPRRQGGTDTQYF
DNA: TGTGCCAGCTCACCTCGTCGGCAGGGCGGGACAGATACGCAGTATTTT

D: NA
J: TRBJ2-3
size: NA
V: TRBV24-1
CDR3: CATSDLPGATDTQYF
DNA: TGTGCCACCAGTGATTTGCCAGGGGCCACAGATACGCAGTATTTT

D: NA
J: TRBJ1-3
size: NA
V: TRBV15
CDR3: CATSLDGTSGNTIYF
DNA: TGTGCCACCAGCCTCGACGGCACCTCTGGAAACACCATATATTTT

D: TRBD1
J: TRBJ1-2
size: NA
V: TRBV18
CDR3: CASSPPGQGAPGLGYGYTF
DNA: TGTGCCAGCTCACCTCCGGGACAGGGGGCGCCGGGGCTAGGCTATGGCTACACCTTC

D: NA
J: TRBJ1-3
size: NA
V: TRBV6-5
CDR3: CASSYRGQGNTIYF
DNA: TGTGCCAGCAGTTACAGGGGACAAGGAAACACCATATATTTT

D: NA
J: TRBJ1-5
size: once
V: TRBV18
CDR3: CASSPLGEGSQPQHF
DNA: TGTGCCAGCTCACCCCTTGGGGAGGGGAGTCAGCCCCAGCATTTT

D: TRBD2
J: TRBJ2-7
size: NA
V: TRBV4-1
CDR3: CASSRGWEGQDEQYF
DNA: TGCGCCAGCAGCCGGGGTTGGGAGGGCCAGGACGAGCAGTACTTC

D: TRBD2
J: TRBJ2-3
size: NA
V: TRBV6-2/TRBV6-3
CDR3: CASGQGGSQKTQYF
DNA: TGTGCCAGCGGCCAGGGCGGGAGTCAGAAGACGCAGTATTTT

D: NA
J: TRBJ2-3
size: NA
V: TRBV5-1
CDR3: CASSFGTARRDTQYF
DNA: TGCGCCAGCAGCTTCGGGACGGCACGGCGAGATACGCAGTATTTT

D: NA
J: TRBJ1-2
size: NA
V: TRBV2
CDR3: CASSVMSGYTF
DNA: TGTGCCAGCAGTGTCATGAGTGGCTACACCTTC

D: TRBD1
J: TRBJ1-1
size: NA
V: TRBV18
CDR3: CASSPDRLNTEAFF
DNA: TGTGCCAGCTCCCCGGACAGGTTGAACACTGAAGCTTTCTTT

D: TRBD1
J: TRBJ1-1
size: NA
V: TRBV24-1
CDR3: CATSDSRTGVGIQAFF
DNA: TGTGCCACCAGTGATTCGCGGACAGGGGTAGGAATTCAGGCTTTCTTT

D: NA
J: TRBJ2-3
size: NA
V: TRBV27
CDR3: CASKVEGDTQYF
DNA: TGTGCCAGCAAAGTGGAGGGAGATACGCAGTATTTT

D: NA
J: TRBJ2-3
size: NA
V: TRBV15
CDR3: CATSRGTGGGPTDTQYF
DNA: TGTGCCACCAGCAGAGGAACTGGGGGAGGACCGACAGATACGCAGTATTTT

D: NA
J: TRBJ1-2
size: NA
V: TRBV15
CDR3: CATSRDRGSYGYTF
DNA: TGTGCCACCAGCAGAGATCGAGGGTCCTATGGCTACACCTTC

D: NA
J: TRBJ2-1
size: NA
V: TRBV6-2/TRBV6-3
CDR3: CASSLTPSANEQFF
DNA: TGTGCCAGCAGTTTGACCCCTAGCGCCAATGAGCAGTTCTTC

D: TRBD2
J: TRBJ2-7
size: NA
V: TRBV6-5
CDR3: CASSYAGLAGVEQYF
DNA: TGTGCCAGCAGTTACGCGGGACTAGCGGGAGTCGAGCAGTACTTC

D: NA
J: TRBJ1-1
size: NA
V: TRBV5-4
CDR3: CASSLGQSMNTEAFF
DNA: TGTGCCAGCAGCTTGGGACAGTCCATGAACACTGAAGCTTTCTTT

D: NA
J: TRBJ1-5
size: NA
V: TRBV30
CDR3: CAWSVTADQPQHF
DNA: TGTGCCTGGAGTGTAACTGCTGATCAGCCCCAGCATTTT

D: NA
J: TRBJ2-1
size: NA
V: TRBV4-1
CDR3: CASSRGARGDEQFF
DNA: TGCGCCAGCAGCCGGGGGGCTAGGGGTGATGAGCAGTTCTTC

D: NA
J: TRBJ2-2
size: NA
V: TRBV15
CDR3: CATTNLGRGSNTGELFF
DNA: TGTGCCACCACCAACCTGGGAAGGGGAAGCAACACCGGGGAGCTGTTTTTT

D: TRBD1
J: TRBJ1-1
size: NA
V: TRBV4-2
CDR3: CASSQVDRETEAFF
DNA: TGTGCCAGCAGCCAAGTGGACAGGGAGACTGAAGCTTTCTTT

D: TRBD2
J: TRBJ2-1
size: few
V: TRBV18
CDR3: CASSPVGGPNEQFF
DNA: TGTGCCAGCTCACCAGTGGGAGGGCCCAATGAGCAGTTCTTC

D: TRBD1
J: TRBJ1-1
size: NA
V: TRBV25-1
CDR3: CASGGTGVLAEAFF
DNA: TGTGCCAGCGGCGGGACAGGGGTCTTGGCTGAAGCTTTCTTT

D: NA
J: TRBJ2-2
size: NA
V: TRBV27
CDR3: CASSLQGPLVLPGELFF
DNA: TGTGCCAGCAGCCTCCAGGGACCCCTGGTTCTACCCGGGGAGCTGTTTTTT

D: TRBD2
J: TRBJ2-3
size: NA
V: TRBV19
CDR3: CASSRRLAGGDTQYF
DNA: TGTGCCAGTAGTCGTCGACTAGCGGGAGGAGATACGCAGTATTTT

D: TRBD2
J: TRBJ2-1
size: NA
V: TRBV7-2
CDR3: CASSPRPGGGDNEQFF
DNA: TGTGCCAGCAGCCCCCGCCCCGGGGGGGGTGACAATGAGCAGTTCTTC

D: TRBD2
J: TRBJ2-2
size: NA
V: TRBV24-1
CDR3: CATSDSGLVRELFF
DNA: TGTGCCACCAGTGATTCCGGACTAGTTAGGGAGCTGTTTTTT

D: TRBD2
J: TRBJ2-1
size: NA
V: TRBV7-9
CDR3: CASSPPFRLAGGIYNEQFF
DNA: TGTGCCAGCAGCCCCCCGTTTCGACTAGCGGGAGGGATTTACAATGAGCAGTTCTTC

D: NA
J: TRBJ1-2
size: NA
V: TRBV2
CDR3: CASRDGTVYGYTF
DNA: TGTGCCAGCAGGGACGGGACGGTATATGGCTACACCTTC

D: NA
J: TRBJ1-2
size: NA
V: TRBV7-8
CDR3: CASSVGREESSGYTF
DNA: TGTGCCAGCAGCGTCGGCCGAGAAGAATCGTCTGGCTACACCTTC

D: NA
J: TRBJ1-5
size: NA
V: TRBV19
CDR3: CASSIGGGKGQPQHF
DNA: TGTGCCAGTAGTATAGGTGGAGGAAAGGGTCAGCCCCAGCATTTT

D: TRBD2
J: TRBJ2-1
size: NA
V: TRBV18
CDR3: CASSPFAGGPNDEQFF
DNA: TGTGCCAGCTCACCCTTTGCGGGAGGGCCTAACGATGAGCAGTTCTTC

D: TRBD1
J: TRBJ2-3
size: NA
V: TRBV24-1
CDR3: CATSADRVPTDTQYF
DNA: TGTGCCACCAGCGCCGACAGGGTCCCCACAGATACGCAGTATTTT